This T cell receptor (beta chain) was retrieved from a study of blood T cell repertoires in COVID-19. In the study overall: Researchers got acute and convalescent COVID-19 samples from the United States, Italy and Spain.

After removal of 3 bases from V and 2 bases from J, the junction contained 4 bases not matched to a gene. CDR1 MDHEN and CDR2 SYDVKM come from the germline V gene. The CDR3 covers 15 residues. Authors' processing steps: Nucleated cell counts were estimated from reference gene primer amplification. Clones were read by immunoSEQ multiplex PCR, and TCRdb kept only the in-frame ones, dropping some. For V, J and clone size, that table is used; D and trimming come from the DNA. The table lists tens of thousands of clones, 70% to 90% of them singletons. The sequence was obtained from a man aged 60 to 69 with acute or convalescent COVID-19. Input material: peripheral blood. This chain links TRBV28 with TRBJ1-5, with 7 bases aligning to TRBD1. The CDR3 loop is CASSLTGFGNQPQHF. In DNA, the CDR3 is TGTGCCAGCAGTTTGACAGGGTTTGGCAATCAGCCCCAGCATTTT.